A single sample is the source of the 4 T cell receptor beta chains below, sequenced in a study of T cells after yellow fever vaccination. Each CDR3 protein gets one entry after TCRdb re-called the 5' RACE reads with MiXCR. The table shows 620,000 or so distinct CDR3 sequences, with around 12% occurring only once. Here the sequenced sample was PBMCs, taken on the day of the yellow fever booster vaccination. All receptors derive from a man between 25 and 39 years old who received the YFV17D yellow fever vaccine.

This clonotype showed up just a few times. The chain links TRBV3-1 to TRBJ1-5; D is uncertain. Trimming left V 5 bases short and J 2 bases short, with 13 bases between. This CDR3 comprises 15 residues. The germline V gene has CDR1 LGHDT and CDR2 YNNKEL (reference sequence). CDR3 bases: TGTGCCAGCAGCAATCGAGGGTCAGGCAATCAGCCCCAGCATTTT. Its protein is CASSNRGSGNQPQHF.

As for this clonotype: Its ends do not fully match the called genes, so a read error is possible. V usage is TRBV7-7 and J usage is TRBJ2-5; 8 nucleotides match TRBD1. The CDR3 has 15 amino acids. Germline CDR1 SSHAT, CDR2 FNYEAQ (reference sequence). The CDR3 protein is CASSKDRGGQETQYF. DNA of the CDR3: TGTGCTAGCAGCAAAGACAGGGGCGGTCAAGAGACCCAGTACTTC.

In its sample, this clonotype was seen a few times. The rearrangement uses TRBV24-1 and TRBJ2-2; D unresolved. CDR3 length: 13 amino acids. Trimming took off 3 bases at V and 5 bases at J, with 6 bases between the two ends. Germline V gives CDR1 KGHDR, CDR2 SFDVKD. CDR3 DNA: TGTGCCACCAGTGATAGTATAACCGGGGAGCTGTTTTTT. Translating gives CATSDSITGELFF.

The rearrangement joins TRBV15 to TRBJ2-5; D uncertain. Germline-derived CDR1 and CDR2 are LNHNV and YYDKDF (reference sequence). Trimming took off 8 bases at V and 9 bases at J, with 19 bases between the two ends. The CDR3 extends over 13 amino acids. The CDR3 region has the DNA TGTGCCACCTCCCGGGCAGGAGTCTTGGCCCAGTACTTC. This encodes CATSRAGVLAQYF.